The rows below give T cell receptor beta chains drawn from one sample of a study of spatial heterogeneity in lung cancer. Via MiXCR, TCRdb re-called the 5' RACE reads, giving one row per CDR3 protein. The sample contains some 110,000 distinct CDR3 sequences, 9% to 15% of which appear only once. This specimen consisted of PBMCs, obtained at follow-up. These TCRs come from a male donor with early-stage non-small cell lung cancer. Both conserved end residues are part of each CDR3. Each record gives: CDR3 protein, CDR3 DNA, J gene, clone size, D gene, V gene. D genes are given only for firm matches. Clone size, where shown, is once, few, many, or a class for clones that have expanded.

CASSRTWDTYNSPLHF TGTGCCAGCAGCCGAACCTGGGACACTTATAATTCACCCCTCCACTTT TRBJ1-6 once - TRBV7-2
CSVGDRTNYGYTF TGCAGCGTTGGGGACAGGACTAACTATGGCTACACCTTC TRBJ1-2 many TRBD1 TRBV29-1
CASSSDRRGYTF TGTGCCAGCAGCTCGGACCGAAGAGGCTACACCTTC TRBJ1-2 many - TRBV7-2
CASSPYPRDGYEQYF TGTGCCAGCAGTCCCTACCCAAGGGATGGCTACGAGCAGTACTTC TRBJ2-7 - - TRBV6-5
CASRSPTNYGYTF TGTGCCTCCCGAAGCCCCACTAACTATGGCTACACCTTC TRBJ1-2 few - TRBV30
CASSFGVEQPQHF TGTGCCAGCAGCTTCGGGGTGGAGCAGCCCCAGCATTTT TRBJ1-5 few - TRBV11-1
CASSQVAGGRTDTQYF TGTGCCAGCAGCCAAGTGGCGGGGGGGCGCACAGATACGCAGTATTTT TRBJ2-3 few TRBD2 TRBV3-1
CASSLTGPLAGTRDEQFF TGTGCCAGCAGCCTCACGGGCCCCCTGGCGGGGACAAGGGATGAGCAGTTCTTC TRBJ2-1 many - TRBV7-9
CASSDGRRRQYF TGTGCCAGCAGTGACGGCCGGAGGCGGCAGTACTTC TRBJ2-7 - - TRBV2
CASSPNGQGRYGYTF TGTGCCAGCTCACCCAACGGACAGGGTCGCTATGGCTACACCTTC TRBJ1-2 - TRBD1 TRBV18
CSARSGEGLQETQYF TGCAGTGCTAGATCAGGGGAGGGTTTACAAGAGACCCAGTACTTC TRBJ2-5 many - TRBV20-1
CASSVDSRHTGELFF TGTGCCAGCAGCGTGGACAGTAGGCACACCGGGGAGCTGTTTTTT TRBJ2-2 - - TRBV9
CASSQERVRGNNEQFF TGCGCCAGCAGCCAAGAGAGGGTAAGGGGGAACAATGAGCAGTTCTTC TRBJ2-1 many - TRBV4-1
CASMGPDTQYF TGTGCCAGCATGGGGCCCGATACGCAGTATTTT TRBJ2-3 many - TRBV28
CASSQDPSFIDTQYF TGCGCCAGCAGCCAAGATCCTAGCTTCATAGATACGCAGTATTTT TRBJ2-3 - - TRBV4-1
CASSVAGRTDTDTQYF TGTGCCAGCAGCGTAGCTGGCAGGACCGACACAGATACGCAGTATTTT TRBJ2-3 many - TRBV9
CASSPSGGARNEQFF TGTGCCAGCAGTCCCAGCGGGGGGGCTCGGAATGAGCAGTTCTTC TRBJ2-1 - TRBD2 TRBV28
CASSLQGYSNQPQHF TGTGCCAGCAGCTTGCAGGGATATAGCAATCAGCCCCAGCATTTT TRBJ1-5 few - TRBV5-6
CASSQQTLTGGLTANEKLFF TGCGCCAGCAGCCAACAAACTTTAACAGGGGGGTTGACAGCTAATGAAAAACTGTTTTTT TRBJ1-4 - TRBD1 TRBV4-1
CASSPRTSGHQNEQFF TGTGCCAGCAGCCCTCGTACTAGCGGCCATCAGAATGAGCAGTTCTTC TRBJ2-1 - TRBD2 TRBV11-3
CASRVSFAETQYF TGTGCCAGCAGAGTTAGCTTCGCGGAGACCCAGTACTTC TRBJ2-5 - - TRBV6-5
CASSLNPTRWETQYF TGTGCCAGCAGCTTAAACCCCACCCGGTGGGAGACCCAGTACTTC TRBJ2-5 - - TRBV11-2
CASSLALQTNEQFF TGTGCCAGCAGTTTAGCGCTGCAGACCAATGAGCAGTTCTTC TRBJ2-1 - - TRBV12-3/TRBV12-4
CASSERAESEQYF TGTGCCAGCAGTGAGCGCGCTGAATCTGAGCAGTACTTC TRBJ2-7 - - TRBV25-1
CASSTLLTSGGADTQYF TGTGCCAGCAGCACCCTCCTGACTAGCGGGGGGGCGGATACGCAGTATTTT TRBJ2-3 - TRBD2 TRBV7-8
CASSQSPGTGRLSNQPQHF TGCGCCAGCAGCCAATCCCCCGGGACAGGGCGCCTTAGCAATCAGCCCCAGCATTTT TRBJ1-5 few TRBD1 TRBV4-1
CASQTVSYNSPLHF TGTGCCAGTCAGACGGTCTCCTATAATTCACCCCTCCACTTT TRBJ1-6 many - TRBV7-9
CASSPASGGSYEQYF TGTGCCAGCAGTCCCGCTAGCGGGGGCTCCTATGAGCAGTACTTC TRBJ2-7 few TRBD2 TRBV28
CASSADREETQYF TGTGCCAGCAGCGCCGACAGGGAAGAGACCCAGTACTTC TRBJ2-5 few TRBD1 TRBV7-3
CASNLGQGAYEQYF TGTGCCAGCAACCTGGGACAGGGCGCCTACGAGCAGTACTTC TRBJ2-7 - TRBD1 TRBV28
CASSLQPGLLQYF TGTGCCAGCAGTTTACAGCCAGGTCTTCTACAGTACTTC TRBJ2-7 - - TRBV27
CSALRRTESYVQYF TGCAGTGCTCTAAGGCGGACAGAATCCTATGTCCAGTACTTC TRBJ2-4 - - TRBV20-1
CSARPRGLAAGELFF TGCAGTGCTAGACCCCGCGGACTAGCTGCCGGGGAGCTGTTTTTT TRBJ2-2 few TRBD2 TRBV20-1
CASSSPNGEQYF TGTGCCAGCAGTTCCCCGAATGGGGAGCAGTACTTC TRBJ2-7 few - TRBV27
CASKAGVGANVLTF TGCGCCAGCAAAGCAGGGGTCGGGGCCAACGTCCTGACTTTC TRBJ2-6 many - TRBV10-2
CASSDTGGTYNEQFF TGTGCCAGCAGCGACACAGGGGGCACCTACAATGAGCAGTTCTTC TRBJ2-1 - TRBD1 TRBV7-2
CAISGPPGGNRGEKLFF TGTGCCATCAGTGGACCGCCGGGGGGCAACCGAGGTGAAAAACTGTTTTTT TRBJ1-4 - - TRBV10-3
CSVADRRSNYGYTF TGCAGCGTCGCCGATCGGCGTTCTAACTATGGCTACACCTTC TRBJ1-2 - - TRBV29-1
CASSEQASGGPQFF TGTGCCAGCAGTGAGCAGGCTAGCGGGGGCCCGCAGTTCTTC TRBJ2-1 - TRBD2 TRBV6-1
CSASSPTGAGANSYNEQFF TGCAGTGCTAGTAGCCCCACTGGGGCAGGGGCCAATTCCTACAATGAGCAGTTCTTC TRBJ2-1 few - TRBV20-1
CSARRAGVPREQYF TGCAGTGCTCGCCGCGCGGGGGTCCCGCGTGAGCAGTACTTC TRBJ2-7 - TRBD2 TRBV20-1
CASSRQRKGEAFF TGTGCCAGCAGCCGCCAAAGGAAAGGGGAAGCTTTCTTT TRBJ1-1 - - TRBV3-1
CASSLWTGWDQPQHF TGTGCCAGCAGCTTGTGGACAGGATGGGATCAGCCCCAGCATTTT TRBJ1-5 few TRBD1 TRBV5-6
CASSPRQGGGYGYTF TGTGCCAGCAGCCCACGACAGGGGGGTGGCTATGGCTACACCTTC TRBJ1-2 few TRBD1 TRBV12-3/TRBV12-4
CSDRWSSNTEAFF TGCAGCGATCGATGGAGCTCGAACACTGAAGCTTTCTTT TRBJ1-1 - - TRBV29-1
CASSLGGILYEQYF TGTGCCAGCAGTTTAGGTGGAATTCTTTACGAGCAGTACTTC TRBJ2-7 many - TRBV27
CASSVTAQETQYF TGTGCCAGCAGCGTTACCGCTCAAGAGACCCAGTACTTC TRBJ2-5 few - TRBV9
CASSLRGGTTNTEAFF TGCGCCAGCAGCCTGCGAGGGGGGACAACAAACACTGAAGCTTTCTTT TRBJ1-1 few - TRBV4-1
CAWSEGQGYNSPLHF TGTGCCTGGAGTGAGGGACAGGGCTATAATTCACCCCTCCACTTT TRBJ1-6 few TRBD1 TRBV30
CASSVVSWGNEQFF TGTGCCAGCAGCGTAGTTTCCTGGGGGAATGAGCAGTTCTTC TRBJ2-1 many - TRBV9
CASSLGPGARGNQPQHF TGTGCCAGCAGCCTGGGACCGGGGGCGCGAGGCAATCAGCCCCAGCATTTT TRBJ1-5 - - TRBV7-2
CSARSGGVGNQPQHF TGCAGTGCTAGATCGGGGGGCGTAGGCAATCAGCCCCAGCATTTT TRBJ1-5 few - TRBV20-1
CASSQETTTDTQYF TGCGCCAGCAGCCAAGAAACTACCACAGATACGCAGTATTTT TRBJ2-3 few - TRBV4-1
CASSQEPRWYGYTF TGCGCCAGCAGCCAAGAACCCCGATGGTATGGCTACACCTTC TRBJ1-2 - - TRBV4-3
CASRSGTGSNQPQHF TGTGCCAGCAGGTCCGGGACAGGGTCCAATCAGCCCCAGCATTTT TRBJ1-5 many TRBD1 TRBV28